These 18 T cell receptor beta chains were all obtained from the same sample, sequenced in a study of T cell responses to AZD1222 COVID-19 vaccine. Data came from immunoSEQ multiplex PCR; TCRdb stores just in-frame clones and leaves some out. The sample includes approximately 75,000 clones, around 86% of them seen just once. Sample: peripheral blood, taken 28 days after the second AZD1222 dose. All receptors derive from an adult who received the AZD1222 COVID-19 vaccine.

This clone was counted a single time. The V and J genes are TRBV5-8 and TRBJ1-2; TRBD1 might be the D (5 bases). The CDR3 spans 16 residues. Germline-derived CDR1 and CDR2 are SGHTS and YDEGEE. Trimming shortened V by 4 bases and J by 3 bases, and 19 bases separated the two germline ends. CDR3 residues: CASSTSVAGRDYGYTF. CDR3 nucleotides: TGTGCCAGCAGCACCTCCGTGGCAGGGAGGGACTATGGCTACACCTTC.

The chain uses TRBV7-8 and TRBJ1-1; possibly TRBD1 for D (5 bases). The CDR3 has 16 residues. V dropped 5 bases and J dropped 0 bases, with 16 bases sitting between them. The germline gives CDR1 SGHVS, CDR2 FQNEAQ. The DNA of the CDR3 is TGTGCCAGCAGCCGCGGGACGGCCTTAATGAACACTGAAGCTTTCTTT. Translating gives CASSRGTALMNTEAFF.

The V gene is TRBV3-1 (or the pseudogene TRBV3-2), the J gene TRBJ2-3; maybe TRBD2 (6 bases). Germline V lookup: CDR1 LGHDT, CDR2 YNNKEL (reference sequence). V lost 1 base and J 5 bases, leaving 7 bases between the germline ends. This CDR3 has 13 residues. CDR3 region: CASSQGRGDTQYF. CDR3 bases: TGTGCCAGCAGCCAAGGGAGGGGAGATACGCAGTATTTT.

V usage is TRBV2 and J usage is TRBJ1-4, with 9 bases that match TRBD1. CDR1 is SNHLY, CDR2 FYNNEI, per germline. CDR3 length: 13 residues. V was pared by 8 bases and J by 10 bases, with 8 bases of the junction left unmatched. DNA for the CDR3: TGTGCCAGCCGGGACAGGGAGTTAGGAAAACTGTTTTTT. Encoded protein: CASRDRELGKLFF.

The chain recombines TRBV7-8 with TRBJ1-1; D remains unclear. V was shortened by 5 bases and J by 3 bases, with 13 bases between the two germline ends. The germline CDR1 and CDR2 sequences are SGHVS and FQNEAQ. This CDR3 region has 14 residues. CDR3 DNA: TGTGCCAGCAGCCAAGAGGCCGGGGACACTGAAGCTTTCTTT. Protein product: CASSQEAGDTEAFF.

This chain joins TRBV6-2 or TRBV6-3 and TRBJ2-1; TRBD2 agrees at 14 bases. Unmatched junction bases numbered 4, after V lost 6 bases and J lost 6 bases. CDR1 MNHEY and CDR2 SVGEGT come from the germline V gene. The CDR3 contains 15 residues. CDR3 loop: CASSPGLAGVNEQFF. The CDR3 DNA follows: TGTGCCAGCAGCCCGGGACTAGCGGGGGTCAATGAGCAGTTCTTC.

The chain has TRBV10-1 and TRBJ1-5; no clear D. Germline CDR1 is WNHNN and CDR2 is SYGVQD (reference sequence). V gave up 6 bases and J gave up 0 bases, with 12 bases separating them. The CDR3 consists of 15 residues. CDR3 in DNA: TGCGCCAGCAGGGTGGGCAGAAATAGCAATCAGCCCCAGCATTTT. Residues: CASRVGRNSNQPQHF.

The rearrangement uses TRBV20-1 and TRBJ2-5, with 7 bases that match TRBD2. There are 15 residues in the CDR3. In germline, CDR1 is DFQATT, CDR2 SNEGSKA (reference sequence). Germline trimming cut 3 bases from V and 1 base from J; bases unmatched to any gene: 8. The CDR3 is CSASGASGLQETQYF. CDR3 nucleotide sequence: TGCAGTGCTAGTGGGGCTAGCGGCCTCCAAGAGACCCAGTACTTC.

J is TRBJ2-1 and V is TRBV7-3; 8 nucleotides align to TRBD2. This CDR3 is 15 amino acids long. CDR1 is SGHTA and CDR2 is FQGTGA in the germline V gene. Trimming at V came to 5 bases and at J to 0 bases, leaving 3 bases not matched to a gene. CDR3 residues: CASSAGTSSYNEQFF. In nucleotides, the CDR3 is TGTGCCAGCAGCGCCGGGACTAGCTCCTACAATGAGCAGTTCTTC.

The chain couples TRBV10-3 to TRBJ2-4; TRBD1 agrees at 11 bases. Germline V CDR1 and CDR2: ENHRY, SYGVKD. The CDR3 has 17 residues. Trimming cost V 3 bases and J 1 base; bases outside gene matches: 5. In DNA, the CDR3 is TGTGCCATCAGTGATCCCGGGACAGGGGGTGCCAAAAACATTCAGTACTTC. It specifies CAISDPGTGGAKNIQYF.

The rearrangement uses TRBV21-1 and TRBJ2-7. TRBV21-1 is an annotated pseudogene. This CDR3 spans 14 amino acids. CDR3 DNA: TGTGCCAGCAGCCCCCAATGGGGCTCCTACGAGCAGTACTTC. Translated: CASSPQWGSYEQYF.

The J gene is TRBJ1-4, the V gene TRBV5-6, with D tentatively TRBD1 (6 bases). This CDR3 comprises 16 residues. In germline, CDR1 is SGHDT, CDR2 YYEEEE. Trimming stripped 3 bases from V and 4 bases from J, with 16 bases between. The CDR3 loop reads CASSSSIDRYNEKLFF. The DNA for the CDR3 is TGTGCCAGCAGCTCTAGTATTGACAGGTATAATGAAAAACTGTTTTTT.

The chain uses TRBV4-1 and TRBJ1-3, with 7 bases matching TRBD1. Trimming removed 2 bases from V and 1 base from J; junction bases left unmatched: 5. Germline assignment: CDR1 MGHRA and CDR2 YSYEKL. The CDR3 consists of 16 residues. CDR3 in DNA: TGCGCCAGCAGCCAAATGTTGACAGGGTCTGGAAACACCATATATTTT. Amino acids: CASSQMLTGSGNTIYF.

The V call is TRBV30, the J call TRBJ1-1; weak D call: TRBD1 (5 bases). This CDR3 contains 15 residues. Germline V CDR1 and CDR2: GTSNPN, SVGIG (reference sequence). Trimming took 3 bases from V and 6 from J, leaving 20 bases between them. The CDR3 protein is CAWRTRGAVIAEAFF. The DNA for the CDR3 is TGTGCCTGGAGGACAAGAGGGGCTGTTATCGCTGAAGCTTTCTTT.

The chain couples TRBV28 to TRBJ1-2; D ambiguous. Trimming shortened V by 10 bases and J by 1 base, and 19 bases separated the two germline ends. The CDR3 is 15 residues long. Germline-derived CDR1 and CDR2 are MDHEN and SYDVKM. CDR3 sequence (DNA): TGTGCCACAATAACCCGGGCAGTGCTTAACTATGGCTACACCTTC. Residues: CATITRAVLNYGYTF.

V gene TRBV5-1 combines with J gene TRBJ2-2; tentatively, D is TRBD1 (6 bases). This CDR3 has 16 residues. The V and J ends lost 4 bases and 0 bases respectively, with 13 bases between them. The germline V gene encodes CDR1 SGHRS and CDR2 YFSETQ. CDR3 in amino acids: CASSPLRTANTGELFF. In nucleotides, the CDR3 is TGCGCCAGCAGCCCCTTGAGGACAGCGAACACCGGGGAGCTGTTTTTT.

The chain employs TRBV5-8 and TRBJ1-5; weak D call: TRBD1 (5 bases). V lost 5 bases and J 6 bases, leaving 12 bases between the germline ends. Germline-derived CDR1 and CDR2 are SGHTS and YDEGEE. CDR3 length: 13 residues. The CDR3 bases are TGTGCCAGCAGGGGGACGGGGGGTCAGCCCCAGCATTTT. Residues: CASRGTGGQPQHF.

This sequence joins TRBV28 and TRBJ2-2; D not resolved. There are 13 residues in the CDR3. Trimming removed 3 bases from V and 4 bases from J, with 6 bases in between. Per the germline V gene, CDR1 is MDHEN and CDR2 is SYDVKM. The CDR3 sequence: CASSLESTGELFF. Here the CDR3 DNA reads TGTGCCAGCAGTTTGGAAAGCACCGGGGAGCTGTTTTTT.